This T cell receptor beta chain is drawn from a study of blood T cell repertoires in COVID-19. Those enrolled, adults aged roughly 18 to 89 years, came from 25 or so US areas. Under the authors' procedure: From reference gene primer amplification, estimates of nucleated cell counts were derived. Using immunoSEQ multiplex PCR, the repertoire was profiled, and TCRdb retains in-frame clones only, with some absent. The V and J calls and clone size come from that table; D and trimming were worked out from the DNA. The sample lists approximately 310,000 clones; less than 85% were seen once. In this sample, this clone turned up many times. V was pared by 4 bases and J by 3 bases, with 15 bases between. Per germline, CDR1 KGHSH and CDR2 LQKENI. The CDR3 has 15 amino acids.

The J gene is TRBJ1-2, the V gene TRBV18, with D possibly being TRBD1 (6 bases). The receptor comes from a woman aged 25 to 45 who had been exposed to COVID-19. Specimen: PBMCs or T cells enriched from blood (not recorded which). The CDR3 coding sequence is TGTGCCAGCTCACTTAACCCACAGGGTGACTATGGCTACACCTTC. This sequence encodes CASSLNPQGDYGYTF.